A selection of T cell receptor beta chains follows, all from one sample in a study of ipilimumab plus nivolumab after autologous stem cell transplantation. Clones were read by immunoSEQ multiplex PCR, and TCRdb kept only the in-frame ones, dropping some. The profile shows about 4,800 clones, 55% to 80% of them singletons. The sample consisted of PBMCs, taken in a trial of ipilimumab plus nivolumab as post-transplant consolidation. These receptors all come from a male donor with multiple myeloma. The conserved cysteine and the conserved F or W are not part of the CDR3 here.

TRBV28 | ASSFGTGHLEQF
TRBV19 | ASSNGLSYNEQF
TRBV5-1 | ASSPMRRRQEQY
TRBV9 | ASSPPGQGNTEAF
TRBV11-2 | ASSRGTHEKLF
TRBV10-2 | ASSVLARPHSYNEQF
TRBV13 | ASSPPSGRAPLSEF
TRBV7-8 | ASSPDRGTGYGYT
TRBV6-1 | ASSIGQGGYEQY
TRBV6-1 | ASSEGGGPREQY
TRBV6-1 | ASNPGQGYEQY
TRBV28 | ASSLPHTDTQY
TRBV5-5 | ASSLVGTSNQPQH
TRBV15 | ATSRDLETQY
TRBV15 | ATSRDWGGSNVLT
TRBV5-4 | ASSERNTEAF
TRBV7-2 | ASSPNLESELAGAREY
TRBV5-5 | ASSQGQGVSYEQY
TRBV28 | ASSSQGQGFTEAF
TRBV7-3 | ASSLTGSYGYT
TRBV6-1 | ASSDRQGPDGYT
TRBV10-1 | ASSERTGRDYEQY
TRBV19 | ASSTLSDGDTQY
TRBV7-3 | ASSSTPGLANEQY
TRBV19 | ASRDGDTEAF
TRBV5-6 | ASSFGRSNTEAF